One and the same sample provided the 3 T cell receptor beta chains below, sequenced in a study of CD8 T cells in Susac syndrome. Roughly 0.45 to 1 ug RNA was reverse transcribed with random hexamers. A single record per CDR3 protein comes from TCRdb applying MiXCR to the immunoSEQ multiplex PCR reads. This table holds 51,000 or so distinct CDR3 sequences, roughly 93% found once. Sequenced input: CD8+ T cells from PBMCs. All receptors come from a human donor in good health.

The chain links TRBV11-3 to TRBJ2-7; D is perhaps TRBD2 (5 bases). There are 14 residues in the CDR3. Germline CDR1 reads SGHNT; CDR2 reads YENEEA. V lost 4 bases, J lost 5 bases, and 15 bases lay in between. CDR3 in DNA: TGTGCCAGCAGCTCCGGGGAAGGGTGGAACGAGCAGTACTTC. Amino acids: CASSSGEGWNEQYF. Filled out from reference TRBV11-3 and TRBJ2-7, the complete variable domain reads EAGVVQSPRYKIIEKKQPVAFWCNPISGHNTLYWYLQNLGQGPELLIRYENEEAVDDSQLPKDRFSAERLKGVDSTLKIQPAELGDSAVYLCASSSGEGWNEQYFGPGTRLTVT.

The CDR3 DNA reads TGCAGCGTTGAATGGGCAGCCGACTATGGCTACACCTTC. Its protein product is CSVEWAADYGYTF. V gene TRBV29-1 combines with J gene TRBJ1-2; D uncertain. The CDR3 consists of 13 residues. V gave up 2 bases and J gave up 3 bases, with 10 bases separating them. Per germline, CDR1 SQVTM and CDR2 ANQGSEA.

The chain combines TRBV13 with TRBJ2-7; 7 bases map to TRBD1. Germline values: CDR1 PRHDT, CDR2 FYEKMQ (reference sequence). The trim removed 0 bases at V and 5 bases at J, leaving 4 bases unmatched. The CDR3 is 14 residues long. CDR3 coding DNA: TGTGCCAGCAGCTTAGGGACAGGGTTCGACGAGCAGTACTTC. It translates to CASSLGTGFDEQYF.